This T cell receptor (beta chain) was found in a study of shared clonotypes between healthy human individuals. A deep-level run was used for the assay. Sequencing was performed with immunoSEQ multiplex PCR; in TCRdb, only in-frame clones are kept and a portion is missing. The sample yields about 2 million clones, about 95% seen once. Naive CD8 populations comprised CD45RO-negative cells positively selected for CCR7, excluding terminally differentiated effector memory CD45RA+ cells. All participating donors were Caucasian adults from Nashville, Tennessee. V lost 6 bases to trimming and J lost 11 bases; unmatched junction nucleotides: 9. This CDR3 has 13 amino acids. Germline V gene data show CDR1 as MDHEN and CDR2 as SYDVKM.

J is TRBJ1-1 and V is TRBV28; 10 bases are a match to TRBD1. The receptor was isolated from a man aged 18 to 30 in good health. Material for sequencing was naive CD8+ T cells sorted from blood. The CDR3 DNA is TGTGCCAGCAGCCCGACAGGGGGCGGTGGGGCTTTCTTT. Translated, it gives CASSPTGGGGAFF. The full variable domain, in which reference TRBV28 and TRBJ1-1 provide the parts outside the CDR3, is DVKVTQSSRYLVKRTGEKVFLECVQDMDHENMFWYRQDPGLGLRLIYFSYDVKMKEKGDIPEGYSVSREKKERFSLILESASTNQTSMYLCASSPTGGGGAFFGQGTRLTVV.